A single sample gave rise to the 14 T cell receptor beta chains below, sequenced in a study of molecular identifiers for immune sequencing clone quantification. TCRdb fed the PCR reads into MiXCR, producing one record per CDR3 protein. The sample carries about 500,000 distinct CDR3 sequences, around 23% recorded once. The sample consisted of naive CD8+ T cells from blood, with Jurkat cell RNA spiked in. Subset specified: FACS-sorted CD8+CD4-CCR7+CD45RA+ naive T cells. All receptors derive from a human donor in good health. Some libraries in this study had Jurkat cell RNA spiked in.

With regard to this clonotype: The junction differs from germline at one of its ends, possibly a read error. The rearrangement joins TRBV6-2 or TRBV6-3 to TRBJ1-5, with no clear D. There are 16 residues in the CDR3. The V gene's germline CDR1 is MNHEY and CDR2 SVGEGT. Here the CDR3 DNA reads TGTGCCAGCAGTAACTCGATTGAGGGTAGCAATCAGCCCCAGCATTTT. The encoded protein is CASSNSIEGSNQPQHF.

The chain employs TRBV2 and TRBJ2-5, with D possibly matching TRBD1 (5 bases). This CDR3 region has 15 residues. The V gene's germline CDR1 is SNHLY and CDR2 FYNNEI. Between the trimmed V and J ends, which lost 3 bases and 3 bases, there was a span of 14 bases. Here the CDR3 reads CASSDTRESKETQYF. The CDR3 coding sequence is TGTGCCAGCAGTGATACCAGGGAATCGAAAGAGACCCAGTACTTC.

As to this clonotype: It may be a read error: a sequence one base away is much more abundant. The chain recombines TRBV6-2 or TRBV6-3 with TRBJ2-7; D gene uncertain. The CDR3 loop spans 16 amino acids. Germline V CDR1 and CDR2: MNHEY, SVGEGT. CDR3: CASSYPNVGYSCEQYF. For the CDR3, the DNA is TGTGCCAGCAGTTACCCGAACGTAGGGTACTCCTGCGAGCAGTACTTC.

The chain links TRBV6-5 to TRBJ1-5, with TRBD1 as a possible D gene (5 bases). Trimming removed 5 bases at V and 5 bases at J, with 10 bases between. The CDR3 totals 13 residues. The germline gives CDR1 MNHEY, CDR2 SVGAGI. CDR3 sequence: CASSAGGDQPQHF. In nucleotides, the CDR3 is TGTGCCAGCAGTGCCGGGGGGGATCAGCCCCAGCATTTT.

This clonotype showed up just a few times. The chain uses TRBV18 and TRBJ2-7, with D tentatively TRBD1 or TRBD2 (5 bases each). CDR1 and CDR2 (germline): KGHSH, LQKENI. Trimming shortened V by 3 bases and J by 2 bases, and 17 bases separated the two germline ends. This CDR3 has 16 amino acids. The CDR3 region has the DNA TGTGCCAGCTCACCTGGGCTCGGGACCGAAACCTACGAGCAGTACTTC. It encodes CASSPGLGTETYEQYF.

This clonotype was seen a handful of times. The rearrangement links TRBV3-1 to TRBJ1-3; 7 bases map to TRBD1. Trimming at V came to 3 bases and at J to 8 bases, leaving 7 bases not matched to a gene. This CDR3 comprises 14 residues. From germline, CDR1 is LGHDT and CDR2 YNNKEL (reference sequence). This chain's CDR3 is CASSHGTVLDTIYF. The CDR3 bases are TGTGCCAGCAGCCACGGGACAGTCCTAGACACCATATATTTT.

CDR3 amino acids: CASRDGASPNRQFF. CDR3 DNA: TGCGCCAGCAGAGATGGTGCTTCGCCCAATAGACAGTTCTTC. The chain links TRBV5-1 to TRBJ2-1; D not resolved. Trimming left V 5 bases short and J 13 bases short, with 22 bases between. This CDR3 contains 14 residues. Germline V gene lookup returns CDR1 SGHRS and CDR2 YFSETQ.

This clonotype was seen repeatedly, ten times or more. In DNA form, the CDR3 reads TGTGCCAGCAGTTGGTCCATGACAGGGGCCACTGAAGCTTTCTTT. It is translated as CASSWSMTGATEAFF. This chain uses TRBV27 with TRBJ1-1; 8 nucleotides align to TRBD1. The CDR3 sequence is 15 residues long. CDR1 is MNHEY and CDR2 is SMNVEV in the germline V gene (reference sequence). Trimming cost V 4 bases and J 4 bases; bases outside gene matches: 8.

This chain joins TRBV4-2 and TRBJ2-1; 7 nucleotides align to TRBD1. V shed 8 bases and J 8 bases; nucleotides not matched to a gene: 12. From germline, CDR1 is LGHNA and CDR2 YNFKEQ. The CDR3 is 14 residues long. The chain's CDR3 is CASGEKQGPDEQFF. The CDR3 DNA is TGTGCCAGCGGCGAAAAACAGGGGCCCGATGAGCAGTTCTTC.

The chain couples TRBV27 to TRBJ1-6; D is ambiguous. This CDR3 region has 12 residues. From germline, CDR1 is MNHEY and CDR2 SMNVEV (reference sequence). Trimming took 3 bases from V and 13 from J, leaving 10 bases between them. The DNA for the CDR3 is TGTGCCAGCAGTTTCCTGAAGTCCCCCCTCCACTTT. Protein product: CASSFLKSPLHF.

This clonotype was observed many times. The V call is TRBV2, the J call TRBJ2-3, with 7 bases that match TRBD1. The V gene end was trimmed by 4 bases and the J gene end by 2 bases; junction bases not matched to a gene: 9. CDR1 is SNHLY, CDR2 FYNNEI, per germline. CDR3 size: 16 residues. CDR3 nucleotide sequence: TGTGCCAGCAGTGGCCCAGGACAGGCAGTCACAGATACGCAGTATTTT. As protein: CASSGPGQAVTDTQYF.

The CDR3 region is CASSPRDPPEAFF. As DNA, the CDR3 is TGTGCCAGCTCACCGCGGGACCCCCCCGAAGCTTTCTTT. The J gene is TRBJ1-1, the V gene TRBV18; a possible D gene is TRBD1 (5 bases). CDR3 length equals 13 residues. CDR1 and CDR2 from the germline V gene are KGHSH and LQKENI. V lost 3 bases, J lost 8 bases, and 13 bases lay in between. The variable domain in full, completed from reference TRBV18 and TRBJ1-1, reads NAGVMQNPRHLVRRRGQEARLRCSPMKGHSHVYWYRQLPEEGLKFMVYLQKENIIDESGMPKERFSAEFPKEGPSILRIQQVVRGDSAAYFCASSPRDPPEAFFGQGTRLTVV.

A word on this clonotype: Being one base from a much bigger clone, this may be a read error. V and J are TRBV4-1 and TRBJ2-7; TRBD2 aligns across 9 bases. Trimming removed 1 base from V and 3 bases from J; junction bases left unmatched: 7. The CDR3 sequence is 16 residues long. CDR1 MGHRA and CDR2 YSYEKL come from the germline V gene. DNA for the CDR3: TGCGCCAGCAGCCAAGGCCTAGCGGGGACCAGCTACGAGCAGTACTTC. It codes for CASSQGLAGTSYEQYF.

This clonotype was observed many times. The J gene is TRBJ1-1, the V gene TRBV10-2; D gene uncertain. Trimming took 6 bases from V and 1 from J, leaving 9 bases between them. The CDR3 totals 13 residues. CDR1 and CDR2 (germline): WSHSY, SAAADI. CDR3 DNA: TGCGCCAGCAGAACACAGAAGAACACTGAAGCTTTCTTT. Translation: CASRTQKNTEAFF.